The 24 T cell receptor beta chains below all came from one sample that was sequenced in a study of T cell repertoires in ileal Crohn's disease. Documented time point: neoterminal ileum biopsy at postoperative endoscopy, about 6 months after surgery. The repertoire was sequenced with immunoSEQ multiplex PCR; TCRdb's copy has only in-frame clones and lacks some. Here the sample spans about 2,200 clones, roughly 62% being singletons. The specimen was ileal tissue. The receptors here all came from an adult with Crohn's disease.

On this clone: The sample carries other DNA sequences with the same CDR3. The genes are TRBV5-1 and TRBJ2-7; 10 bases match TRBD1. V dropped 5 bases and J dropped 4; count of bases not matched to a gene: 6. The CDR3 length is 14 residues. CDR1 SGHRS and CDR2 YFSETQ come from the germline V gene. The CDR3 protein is CASSSGQGEYEQYF. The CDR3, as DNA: TGCGCCAGCAGTTCCGGACAGGGGGAATACGAGCAGTACTTC.

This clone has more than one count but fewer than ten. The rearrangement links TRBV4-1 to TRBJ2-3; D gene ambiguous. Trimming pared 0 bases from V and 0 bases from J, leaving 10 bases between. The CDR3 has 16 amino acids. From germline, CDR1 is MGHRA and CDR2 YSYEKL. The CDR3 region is CASSQEQQPSTDTQYF. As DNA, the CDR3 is TGCGCCAGCAGCCAAGAACAACAGCCTAGCACAGATACGCAGTATTTT.

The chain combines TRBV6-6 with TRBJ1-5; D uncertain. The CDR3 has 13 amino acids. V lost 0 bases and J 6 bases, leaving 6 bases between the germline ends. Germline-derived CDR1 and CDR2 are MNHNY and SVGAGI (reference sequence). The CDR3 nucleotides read TGTGCCAGCAGTTACTCGAACACTCAGCCCCAGCATTTT. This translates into CASSYSNTQPQHF.

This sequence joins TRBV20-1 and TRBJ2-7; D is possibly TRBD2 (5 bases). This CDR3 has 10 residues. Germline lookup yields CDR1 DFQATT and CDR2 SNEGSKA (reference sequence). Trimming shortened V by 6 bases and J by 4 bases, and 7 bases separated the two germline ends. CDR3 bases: TGCAGTGCAAGGACTTACGAGCAGTACTTC. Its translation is CSARTYEQYF.

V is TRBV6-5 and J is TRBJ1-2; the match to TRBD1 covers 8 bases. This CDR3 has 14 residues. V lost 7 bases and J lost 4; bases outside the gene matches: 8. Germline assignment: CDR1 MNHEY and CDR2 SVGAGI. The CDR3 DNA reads TGTGCCAGCACCAAGGACAGGGATGGCTATGGCTACACCTTC. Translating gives CASTKDRDGYGYTF.

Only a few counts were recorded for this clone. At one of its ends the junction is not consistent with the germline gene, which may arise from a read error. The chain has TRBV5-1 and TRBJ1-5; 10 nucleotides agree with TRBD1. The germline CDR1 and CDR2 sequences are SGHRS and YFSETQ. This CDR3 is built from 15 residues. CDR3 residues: CASKLRTGGDQPQHF. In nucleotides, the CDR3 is TGCGCGAGCAAGCTTAGGACAGGGGGGGATCAGCCCCAGCATTTT.

DNA for the CDR3: TGCAGCGTTTCTAGCGGTTTCACAGATACGCAGTATTTT. Translating gives CSVSSGFTDTQYF. The rearrangement uses TRBV29-1 and TRBJ2-3; the match to TRBD2 covers 7 bases. Germline assignment: CDR1 SQVTM and CDR2 ANQGSEA. The CDR3 has 13 amino acids. V lost 5 bases to trimming and J lost 2 bases; unmatched junction nucleotides: 4.

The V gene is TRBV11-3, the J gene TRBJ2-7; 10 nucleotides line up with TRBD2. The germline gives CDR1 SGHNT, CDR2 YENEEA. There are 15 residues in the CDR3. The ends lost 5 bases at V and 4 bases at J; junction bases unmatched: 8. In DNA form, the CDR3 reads TGTGCCAGCAGCCCAATAGCGGGAGGCCCATACGAGCAGTACTTC. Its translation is CASSPIAGGPYEQYF.

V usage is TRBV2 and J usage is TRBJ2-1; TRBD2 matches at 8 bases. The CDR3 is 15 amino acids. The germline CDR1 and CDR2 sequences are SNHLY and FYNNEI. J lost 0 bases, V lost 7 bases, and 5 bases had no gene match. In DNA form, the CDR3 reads TGTGCCAGCATCAGACTAGCGAGCTCCTACAATGAGCAGTTCTTC. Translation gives CASIRLASSYNEQFF.

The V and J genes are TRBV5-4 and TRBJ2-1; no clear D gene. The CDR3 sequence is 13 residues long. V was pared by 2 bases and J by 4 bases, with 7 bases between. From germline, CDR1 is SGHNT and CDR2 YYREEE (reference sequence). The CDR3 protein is CASSFTEYNEQFF. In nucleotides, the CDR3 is TGTGCCAGCAGCTTCACAGAGTACAATGAGCAGTTCTTC.

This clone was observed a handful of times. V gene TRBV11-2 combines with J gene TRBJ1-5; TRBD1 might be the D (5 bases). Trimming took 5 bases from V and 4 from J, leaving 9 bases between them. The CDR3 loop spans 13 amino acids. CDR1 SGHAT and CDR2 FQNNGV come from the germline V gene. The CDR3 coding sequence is TGTGCCAGCAGCCCTGACAGTAATCAGCCCCAGCATTTT. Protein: CASSPDSNQPQHF.

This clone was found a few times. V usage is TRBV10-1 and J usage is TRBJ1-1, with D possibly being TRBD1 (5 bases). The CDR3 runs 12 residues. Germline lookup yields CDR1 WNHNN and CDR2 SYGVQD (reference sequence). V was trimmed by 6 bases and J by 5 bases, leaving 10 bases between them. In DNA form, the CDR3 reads TGCGCCAGCAGGGGGCTCGATACTGAAGCTTTCTTT. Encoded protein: CASRGLDTEAFF.

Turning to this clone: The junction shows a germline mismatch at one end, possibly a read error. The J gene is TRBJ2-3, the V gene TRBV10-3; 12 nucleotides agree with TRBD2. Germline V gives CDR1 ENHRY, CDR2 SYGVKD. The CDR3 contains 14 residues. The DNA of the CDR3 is TGTGCCATCAAGACTAGCGGGAGTGAGGATACGCAGTGTTTT. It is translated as CAIKTSGSEDTQCF.

Written as DNA, the CDR3 is TGTGCCAGCAGCCCTGGGGGGTTCGAGACCCAGTACTTC. Translated, it gives CASSPGGFETQYF. This chain uses TRBV6-6 with TRBJ2-5; a possible D gene is TRBD2 (6 bases). Trimming removed 6 bases at V and 5 bases at J, with 13 bases between. Per the germline V gene, CDR1 is MNHNY and CDR2 is SVGAGI (reference sequence). This CDR3 contains 13 residues.

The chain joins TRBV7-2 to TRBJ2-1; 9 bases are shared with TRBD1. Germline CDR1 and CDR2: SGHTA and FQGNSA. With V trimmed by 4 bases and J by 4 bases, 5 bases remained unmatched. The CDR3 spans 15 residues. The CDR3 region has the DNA TGTGCCAGCAGCTCATGGACAGGGGATTACAATGAGCAGTTCTTC. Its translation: CASSSWTGDYNEQFF.

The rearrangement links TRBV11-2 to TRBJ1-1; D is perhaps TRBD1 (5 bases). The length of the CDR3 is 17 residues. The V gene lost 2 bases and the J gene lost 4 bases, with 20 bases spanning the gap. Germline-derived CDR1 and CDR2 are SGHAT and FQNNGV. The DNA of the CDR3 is TGTGCCAGCAGCTTAAGTTTCAGGGCCGGTATTGGCACTGAAGCTTTCTTT. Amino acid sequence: CASSLSFRAGIGTEAFF.

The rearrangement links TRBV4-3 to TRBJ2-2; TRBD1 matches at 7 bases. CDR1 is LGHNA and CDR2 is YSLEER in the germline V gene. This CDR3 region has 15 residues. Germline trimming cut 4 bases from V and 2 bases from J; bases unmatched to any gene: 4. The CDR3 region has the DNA TGCGCCAGCAGCCGCGGACAGGCCAACACCGGGGAGCTGTTTTTT. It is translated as CASSRGQANTGELFF.

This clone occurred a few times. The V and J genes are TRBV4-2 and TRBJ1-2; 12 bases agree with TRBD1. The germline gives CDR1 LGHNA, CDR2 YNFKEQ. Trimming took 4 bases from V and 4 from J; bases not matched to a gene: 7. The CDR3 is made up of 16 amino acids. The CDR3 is CASSPPGQGAPYGYTF. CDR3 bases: TGTGCCAGCAGCCCCCCGGGACAGGGGGCGCCCTATGGCTACACCTTC.

CDR3 DNA sequence: TGTGCCAGCAGTGAAATGCGGTGGCCAGATACGCAGTATTTT. Protein sequence: CASSEMRWPDTQYF. This chain joins TRBV6-1 and TRBJ2-3; unclear D gene. Germline CDR1 reads MNHNS; CDR2 reads SASEGT. The germline V and J ends were trimmed by 2 bases and 4 bases, with 10 bases remaining between them. The CDR3 is 14 residues long.

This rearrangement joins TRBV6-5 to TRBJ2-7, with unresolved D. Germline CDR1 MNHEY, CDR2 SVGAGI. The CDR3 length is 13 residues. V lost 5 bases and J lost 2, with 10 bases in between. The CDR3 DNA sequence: TGTGCCAGCAGTCTACGCCTCGCCTACGAGCAGTACTTC. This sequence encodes CASSLRLAYEQYF.

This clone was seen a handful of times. CDR3 sequence: CASSLGGSIHNEQFF. Written as DNA, the CDR3 is TGTGCCAGCAGTTTAGGAGGGTCGATCCACAATGAGCAGTTCTTC. The chain recombines TRBV28 with TRBJ2-1, with D possibly TRBD2 on 6 matching bases. The germline V gene has CDR1 MDHEN and CDR2 SYDVKM. The CDR3 length is 15 residues. The ends were cut back, 2 bases at V and 5 bases at J, with 13 bases in the middle.

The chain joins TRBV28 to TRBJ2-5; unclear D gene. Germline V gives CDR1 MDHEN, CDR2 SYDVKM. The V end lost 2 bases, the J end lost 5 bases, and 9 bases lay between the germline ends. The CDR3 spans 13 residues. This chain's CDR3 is CASSLGSYETQYF. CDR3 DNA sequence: TGTGCCAGCAGTTTAGGTAGCTATGAGACCCAGTACTTC.

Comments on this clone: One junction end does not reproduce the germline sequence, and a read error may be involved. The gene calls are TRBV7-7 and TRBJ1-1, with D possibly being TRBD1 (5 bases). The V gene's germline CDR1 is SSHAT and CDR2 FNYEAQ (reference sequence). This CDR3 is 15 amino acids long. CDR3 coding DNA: TGTGCTAGCAGCCCAGTGACAGAGATGAACACTGAAGCTTTCTTT. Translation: CASSPVTEMNTEAFF.

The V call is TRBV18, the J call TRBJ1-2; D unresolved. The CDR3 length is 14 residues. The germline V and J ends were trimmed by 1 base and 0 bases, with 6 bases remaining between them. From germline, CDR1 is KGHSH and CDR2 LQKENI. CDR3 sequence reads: CASSPRGANYGYTF. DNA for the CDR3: TGTGCCAGCTCACCACGCGGAGCTAACTATGGCTACACCTTC. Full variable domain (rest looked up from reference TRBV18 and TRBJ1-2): NAGVMQNPRHLVRRRGQEARLRCSPMKGHSHVYWYRQLPEEGLKFMVYLQKENIIDESGMPKERFSAEFPKEGPSILRIQQVVRGDSAAYFCASSPRGANYGYTFGSGTRLTVV.